The clone carrying this T cell receptor (beta chain) came up many times. The data stem from a study of blood T cell repertoires in COVID-19. Assay used: immunoSEQ multiplex PCR; TCRdb lists only in-frame clones, some missing. This table has around 98,000 clones, 82% appearing once. This TCR derives from a man in his 70s with active or convalescent COVID-19. Sequencing input: peripheral blood.

The CDR3 protein is CASPSPHRGGQPQHF. DNA of the CDR3: TGTGCCAGCCCGAGCCCGCACAGGGGCGGTCAGCCCCAGCATTTT. V and J are TRBV21-1 and TRBJ1-5; the listed D gene, TRBD1, was not tested against the DNA. TRBV21-1 is annotated as a pseudogene. This CDR3 region has 15 residues.